This TCR beta chain was recorded in a study of Graves' ophthalmopathy and Graves' hyperthyroidism. Study-wide context: Ahead of any treatment, peripheral blood was obtained at the initial diagnosis.

Whole-study findings and limits: Using a 13-signature model, the authors split ophthalmopathy from stable hyperthyroidism, with about 90% sensitivity and around 76% specificity.

With 6 bases removed from V and 2 bases from J, the gap between germline ends came to 16 bases. Germline V gene lookup returns CDR1 SGHTA and CDR2 FQGNSA. CDR3 length equals 15 residues. Amplified material comprised TCR beta CDR3 regions derived from RNA transcripts. A first-round RT-PCR used HTBI primers, followed by a second-round multiplex PCR. TCRdb passed the multiplex PCR reads through MiXCR, listing each CDR3 protein once. Here the sample spans about 740,000 distinct CDR3 sequences, roughly 40% being singletons. This clonotype was counted many times. Its antigen is undetermined. This TCR was sampled from an adult man with Graves' ophthalmopathy. The material sequenced was peripheral blood. J is TRBJ2-5 and V is TRBV7-2; D may be TRBD2 (5 bases). CDR3 sequence: CASSRWRAGQETQYF. In nucleotides, the CDR3 is TGTGCCAGCAGTCGTTGGCGGGCAGGACAAGAGACCCAGTACTTC.